This entry lists 12 T cell receptor beta chains sequenced from one sample in a study of radiation and T cells in renal cell carcinoma. Sequenced by immunoSEQ multiplex PCR; TCRdb stores in-frame clones only, minus some. Of around 22,000 clones listed, roughly 60% are singletons. Specified treatment: treatment-naive control, cytoreductive nephrectomy. Sequenced material: tumor tissue, taken from a patient whose treatment was nephrectomy without radiotherapy. These receptors came from a man aged 35 to 55 with renal cell carcinoma.

V usage is TRBV28 and J usage is TRBJ1-5, with 7 bases aligning to TRBD1. V was clipped by 3 bases and J by 2 bases; unmatched bases: 1. Germline CDR1 MDHEN, CDR2 SYDVKM. The CDR3 totals 14 residues. CDR3 amino acids: CASSFTGGNQPQHF. The CDR3 nucleotides read TGTGCCAGCAGTTTTACAGGGGGCAATCAGCCCCAGCATTTT.

This clone is labeled medium-sized. The chain has TRBV9 and TRBJ2-5; D uncertain. V lost 0 bases and J lost 5, with 17 bases in between. The V gene's germline CDR1 is SGDLS and CDR2 YYNGEE. The CDR3 is made up of 16 amino acids. In nucleotides, the CDR3 is TGTGCCAGCAGCGTAGGTTTTCGACCCGATGTGGAGACCCAGTACTTC. Translating it yields CASSVGFRPDVETQYF.

This clone was detected only a few times. The DNA for the CDR3 is TGTGCCAGCAGTGATGGGCAGGACACCGGGGAGCTGTTTTTT. Protein sequence: CASSDGQDTGELFF. The chain couples TRBV6-1 to TRBJ2-2, with unresolved D. Trimming removed 3 bases at V and 3 bases at J, with 8 bases between. CDR1 and CDR2 (germline): MNHNS, SASEGT. This CDR3 region has 14 residues.

This clone appeared a few times. The chain recombines TRBV28 with TRBJ2-7, with D possibly being TRBD1 (6 bases). The germline V gene encodes CDR1 MDHEN and CDR2 SYDVKM. The V and J ends lost 5 bases and 4 bases respectively, with 12 bases between them. The CDR3 totals 13 residues. The CDR3 sequence: CASSPGTLYEQYV. The CDR3 nucleotides read TGTGCCAGCAGTCCCGGGACACTGTACGAGCAGTACGTC.

The V call is TRBV6-1, the J call TRBJ2-7; the match to TRBD1 covers 8 bases. V was pared by 6 bases and J by 4 bases, with 5 bases of the junction left unmatched. The CDR3 totals 13 residues. CDR1 and CDR2 (germline): MNHNS, SASEGT. This CDR3 reads CASRGQDFYEQYV. DNA for the CDR3: TGTGCCAGCAGGGGACAGGATTTTTACGAGCAGTACGTC.

This chain joins TRBV11-2 and TRBJ1-3; D is perhaps TRBD1 (5 bases). The CDR3 has 15 amino acids. Trimming pared 4 bases from V and 4 bases from J, leaving 14 bases between. Germline lookup yields CDR1 SGHAT and CDR2 FQNNGV. The CDR3 region is CASSWDLSVGNTIYF. CDR3 sequence (DNA): TGTGCCAGCAGCTGGGACCTTTCGGTGGGAAACACCATATATTTT.

V is TRBV4-1 and J is TRBJ1-5, with 9 bases identical to TRBD1. This CDR3 has 15 amino acids. Losses at the gene ends were 1 base for V and 5 bases for J; bases not matched to a gene: 3. Germline values: CDR1 MGHRA, CDR2 YSYEKL. The CDR3 coding sequence is TGCGCCAGCAGCCAAGTTCGACAGGGGGATCAGCCCCAGCATTTT. Its translation: CASSQVRQGDQPQHF.

The chain carries TRBV11-2 and TRBJ2-7; TRBD2 matches 9 bases. Trimming removed 6 bases from V and 0 bases from J; junction bases left unmatched: 9. Germline assignment: CDR1 SGHAT and CDR2 FQNNGV. CDR3 length: 16 amino acids. The CDR3 DNA reads as TGTGCCAGCAGTCCTATAAGCGGGAGGCGCTCCTACGAGCAGTACTTC. Its protein product is CASSPISGRRSYEQYF.

The J gene is TRBJ2-1, the V gene TRBV5-1; 8 bases align to TRBD1. The CDR3 spans 14 residues. CDR1 and CDR2 (germline): SGHRS, YFSETQ. V lost 3 bases and J lost 4; bases outside the gene matches: 3. DNA for the CDR3: TGCGCCAGCAGCTCGGGACAGGAGTACAATGAGCAGTTCTTC. It yields the protein CASSSGQEYNEQFF. Filled out from reference TRBV5-1 and TRBJ2-1, the complete variable domain reads KAGVTQTPRYLIKTRGQQVTLSCSPISGHRSVSWYQQTPGQGLQFLFEYFSETQRNKGNFPGRFSGRQFSNSRSEMNVSTLELGDSALYLCASSSGQEYNEQFFGPGTRLTVL.

The chain is built from TRBV4-2 and TRBJ2-3; D is unclear. V lost 0 bases, J lost 2 bases, and 15 bases lay in between. This CDR3 has 17 residues. Germline V gene sequence: CDR1 LGHNA, CDR2 YNFKEQ. The CDR3 sequence: CASSQEYRLLATDTQYF. CDR3 nucleotide sequence: TGTGCCAGCAGCCAAGAATACCGGCTACTTGCCACAGATACGCAGTATTTT.

CDR3 sequence (DNA): TGTGCCATATCCCTAGGGGGTGGAGTACGGTACGAGCAGTACTTC. Its translation is CAISLGGGVRYEQYF. This rearrangement joins TRBV2 to TRBJ2-7; a possible D gene is TRBD1 (6 bases). Germline loops: CDR1 SNHLY, CDR2 FYNNEI. The CDR3 consists of 15 residues. V dropped 10 bases and J dropped 4 bases, with 23 bases sitting between them.

The V call is TRBV9, the J call TRBJ2-1; D possibly corresponds to TRBD2 (5 bases). CDR3 length equals 15 residues. Germline V gene data show CDR1 as SGDLS and CDR2 as YYNGEE. Trimming left V 0 bases short and J 0 bases short, with 7 bases between. Written as DNA, the CDR3 is TGTGCCAGCAGCGTAGCCCGGGACTCCTACAATGAGCAGTTCTTC. This codes for CASSVARDSYNEQFF.